The 25 T cell receptor beta chains below were found in one sample sequenced in a study of T-cell reconstitution after alpha-beta-depleted transplantation in children (dated by TCRdb to the mid-2010s). The receptor library was made with PCR. Sequencing was performed on an Illumina HiSeq 2500. Molecular barcoding was employed in the preparation of TCR libraries, with unique molecular identifiers being used to normalize TCRbeta repertoire quantification. TCRdb itself trimmed the public reads at Q25 with fastp, ran MiXCR and retained productive beta chains. Identical CDR3 protein sequences are pooled into one entry, listed with their most common genes and DNA. The table for this sample lists a few hundred thousand distinct CDR3 sequences; 10% of them were counted only once. The ten largest clonotypes hold around 2.4% of the sample. Sequenced here: PBMCs from the stem cell graft donor, sampled from the stem cell graft. The receptors were sampled from a human donor who donated a stem cell graft to a child with acute lymphoblastic leukemia.

About this clonotype: Compared with germline, one end of the junction differs, possibly owing to a read error. The chain joins TRBV7-7 to TRBJ2-1; D is ambiguous. The CDR3 runs to 15 residues. Germline V gene sequence: CDR1 SSHAT, CDR2 FNYEAQ (reference sequence). The DNA of the CDR3 is TGTGCTAGCAGCGTAGACGTATCCACCTACAATGAGCAGTTCTTC. Its protein product is CASSVDVSTYNEQFF.

The sample holds a few counts of this clonotype. This chain connects TRBV7-9 to TRBJ1-2; the D gene is possibly TRBD1 (6 bases). V lost 4 bases, J lost 3 bases, and 6 bases lay in between. Germline CDR1 and CDR2: SEHNR and FQNEAQ (reference sequence). This CDR3 region has 12 residues. The CDR3 region is CASSWTDYGYTF. DNA of the CDR3: TGTGCCAGCAGCTGGACAGACTATGGCTACACCTTC.

The rearrangement uses TRBV5-5 and TRBJ1-2; D is unresolved. This CDR3 spans 13 amino acids. V lost 0 bases and J 5 bases, leaving 8 bases between the germline ends. Germline-derived CDR1 and CDR2 are SGHKS and YYEKEE (reference sequence). The CDR3, as DNA: TGTGCCAGCAGCTTGGGCATCTTGTATGGCTACACCTTC. Its translation is CASSLGILYGYTF.

This clonotype has a count of ten or more. This chain links TRBV5-1 with TRBJ2-3; the match to TRBD2 covers 7 bases. Germline assignment: CDR1 SGHRS and CDR2 YFSETQ. V was clipped by 2 bases and J by 1 base; unmatched bases: 4. The CDR3 sequence is 15 residues long. The CDR3 DNA reads as TGCGCCAGCAGCTTACCTAGCGGCCGCACAGATACGCAGTATTTT. This codes for CASSLPSGRTDTQYF.

This clonotype was detected only a few times. The chain links TRBV29-1 to TRBJ1-3; 9 nucleotides align to TRBD1. Trimming removed 7 bases from V and 3 bases from J; junction bases left unmatched: 7. The CDR3 has 14 amino acids. Germline V lookup: CDR1 SQVTM, CDR2 ANQGSEA. CDR3 nucleotide sequence: TGCAGCGCCAAACAGGGGGCGAGTGGAAACACCATATATTTT. Translated, it gives CSAKQGASGNTIYF.

This clonotype was found a few times. The CDR3 DNA sequence: TGTGCCAGCAGCTTAACGTTGACAGGGGTGAATGAGCAGTTCTTC. It is translated as CASSLTLTGVNEQFF. The chain has TRBV7-3 and TRBJ2-1, with 8 nucleotides matching TRBD1. CDR1 SGHTA and CDR2 FQGTGA come from the germline V gene. The CDR3 covers 15 residues. The ends lost 0 bases at V and 7 bases at J; junction bases unmatched: 5.

This clonotype came up a few times. J is TRBJ2-1 and V is TRBV25-1; 9 bases line up with TRBD2. Germline V gene sequence: CDR1 MGHDK, CDR2 SYGVNS. This CDR3 has 15 amino acids. V dropped 3 bases and J dropped 12; count of bases not matched to a gene: 12. The DNA for the CDR3 is TGTGCCAGCAGTGAGCTCGGACTAGCGCGGGACGGGCAGTTCTTC. Translating gives CASSELGLARDGQFF.

This clonotype was seen repeatedly, ten times or more. This CDR3 is CASSLTGGPYGYTF. The CDR3 DNA is TGTGCCAGCAGTTTGACAGGGGGCCCCTATGGCTACACCTTC. The chain couples TRBV12-3 or TRBV12-4 to TRBJ1-2; 10 positions agree with TRBD1. The CDR3 is made up of 14 amino acids. V was pared by 3 bases and J by 4 bases, with 2 bases of the junction left unmatched.

The chain links TRBV12-3 or TRBV12-4 to TRBJ2-7; TRBD1 matches at 7 bases. This CDR3 contains 14 residues. Trimming took 6 bases from V and 4 from J; bases not matched to a gene: 9. The CDR3 spells CASSHDRARYEQYF. In DNA, the CDR3 is TGTGCCAGCAGCCATGACAGGGCGAGGTACGAGCAGTACTTC.

The chain couples TRBV18 to TRBJ2-3; D possibly uses TRBD1 or TRBD2 (5 bases each). Trimming took 3 bases from V and 5 from J, leaving 12 bases between them. CDR1 is KGHSH and CDR2 is LQKENI in the germline V gene. CDR3 length equals 14 residues. The CDR3 bases are TGTGCCAGCTCACCCGCCCGGGGCGGAGATACGCAGTATTTT. Its translation: CASSPARGGDTQYF.

This clonotype occurred a few times. The rearrangement joins TRBV12-3 or TRBV12-4 to TRBJ1-1; D unclear. Trimming removed 3 bases from V and 4 bases from J, with 9 bases in between. The CDR3 runs 13 residues. The CDR3 nucleotides are TGTGCCAGCAGTTTGGACCGGACCACTGAAGCTTTCTTT. Protein sequence: CASSLDRTTEAFF.

This clonotype was counted a few times. The rearrangement joins TRBV4-1 to TRBJ2-7; D remains ambiguous. The CDR3 length is 14 residues. CDR1 is MGHRA, CDR2 YSYEKL, per germline. Trimming took off 0 bases at V and 3 bases at J, with 9 bases between the two ends. The CDR3 reads CASSQERRDYEQYF. The CDR3 DNA reads as TGCGCCAGCAGCCAAGAACGTAGGGACTACGAGCAGTACTTC.

The chain is built from TRBV4-3 and TRBJ2-2, with 9 nucleotides matching TRBD2. The CDR3 runs to 17 residues. J gave up 4 bases and V 0 bases, and 6 bases lay outside the gene matches. Germline V CDR1 and CDR2: LGHNA, YSLEER. CDR3 nucleotides: TGCGCCAGCAGCCAAGATCCAGCGGGAGGACCCACCGGGGAGCTGTTTTTT. This encodes CASSQDPAGGPTGELFF.

The rearrangement joins TRBV7-6 to TRBJ2-5, with 9 bases lining up with TRBD2. Germline V lookup: CDR1 SGHVS, CDR2 FNYEAQ. V trimming: 5 bases; J trimming: 1 base; junction bases outside the gene matches: 8. This CDR3 has 16 residues. The CDR3 here is CASSPSPSGVQETQYF. In nucleotides, the CDR3 is TGTGCCAGCAGCCCCTCTCCTAGCGGGGTCCAAGAGACCCAGTACTTC.

This clonotype occurred a few times. The chain recombines TRBV4-1 with TRBJ2-3, with a weak D call TRBD2 (7 bases). Between the trimmed V and J ends, which lost 0 bases and 3 bases, there was a span of 19 bases. The germline gives CDR1 MGHRA, CDR2 YSYEKL. This CDR3 has 18 residues. The DNA of the CDR3 is TGCGCCAGCAGCCAAGATCCTCCACAAGGGGGAGGGACAGATACGCAGTATTTT. This translates into CASSQDPPQGGGTDTQYF.

This clonotype was recorded a few times. This chain links TRBV6-1 with TRBJ1-5; D remains unclear. The germline V gene encodes CDR1 MNHNS and CDR2 SASEGT. This CDR3 is built from 17 residues. Trimming stripped 0 bases from V and 5 bases from J, with 17 bases between. The CDR3 DNA reads TGTGCCAGCAGTGAAGCGCAATTTCGGGGAATGGATCAGCCCCAGCATTTT. Protein: CASSEAQFRGMDQPQHF.

This clonotype occurred a few times. This chain uses TRBV4-1 with TRBJ1-2; 8 bases map to TRBD1. The ends lost 2 bases at V and 0 bases at J; junction bases unmatched: 5. The CDR3 sequence is 16 residues long. Germline lookup yields CDR1 MGHRA and CDR2 YSYEKL. The CDR3 protein is CASSQLGQGPNYGYTF. DNA for the CDR3: TGCGCCAGCAGCCAATTAGGACAGGGCCCTAACTATGGCTACACCTTC.

V and J are TRBV4-1 and TRBJ2-2; 8 bases map to TRBD1. The junction had 13 bases not matched to a gene; V was cut back by 3 bases and J by 4 bases. Germline CDR1 is MGHRA and CDR2 is YSYEKL. This CDR3 contains 18 residues. CDR3 region: CASSHPLTGAGGTGELFF. CDR3 bases: TGCGCCAGCAGCCACCCGCTGACAGGGGCGGGTGGCACCGGGGAGCTGTTTTTT.

This clonotype was seen more than once but under ten times. The V and J genes are TRBV28 and TRBJ2-7, with D perhaps TRBD2 (5 bases). The CDR3 loop spans 13 amino acids. V gave up 11 bases and J gave up 0 bases, with 14 bases separating them. Germline CDR1 MDHEN, CDR2 SYDVKM. The CDR3 spells CAGSGQSSYEQYF. CDR3 in DNA: TGTGCCGGGAGTGGGCAGAGCTCCTACGAGCAGTACTTC.

This rearrangement joins TRBV2 to TRBJ2-7; tentatively, D is TRBD1 (5 bases). Germline CDR1 reads SNHLY; CDR2 reads FYNNEI. V lost 1 base to trimming and J lost 7 bases, with 8 bases between them. This CDR3 is 12 amino acids long. The CDR3 spells CASSEGRGEQYF. The CDR3 bases are TGTGCCAGCAGTGAAGGTAGGGGAGAGCAGTACTTC.

This clonotype was found many times. The V call is TRBV29-1, the J call TRBJ1-2; tentative D call: TRBD1 (5 bases). Germline CDR1 reads SQVTM; CDR2 reads ANQGSEA. CDR3 size: 9 residues. Here the CDR3 DNA reads TGCACCGGGGGTGATGGCTACACCTTC. Translating it yields CTGGDGYTF.

In regard to this clonotype: Germline and junction disagree at one end, which may indicate a read error. The gene calls are TRBV5-1 and TRBJ2-3, with a weak D call TRBD2 (6 bases). There are 16 residues in the CDR3. Germline V gives CDR1 SGHRS, CDR2 YFSETQ. CDR3 protein: CATSLAGTRYTDTQYF. For the CDR3, the DNA is TGCGCCACCAGCTTGGCCGGGACTCGATACACAGATACGCAGTATTTT. Variable domain in full (rest from reference TRBV5-1 and TRBJ2-3): KAGVTQTPRYLIKTRGQQVTLSCSPISGHRSVSWYQQTPGQGLQFLFEYFSETQRNKGNFPGRFSGRQFSNSRSEMNVSTLELGDSALYLCATSLAGTRYTDTQYFGPGTRLTVL.

This clonotype was observed a few times. The chain carries TRBV9 and TRBJ2-1; D is unresolved. The CDR3 spans 13 residues. The germline gives CDR1 SGDLS, CDR2 YYNGEE. The ends were cut back, 0 bases at V and 13 bases at J, with 14 bases in the middle. The CDR3 protein is CASSVEGSRIQFF. The CDR3 nucleotides read TGTGCCAGCAGCGTAGAGGGTAGCCGGATTCAGTTCTTC.

This clonotype was seen more than once but under ten times. The gene calls are TRBV11-2 and TRBJ2-4, with 8 positions matching TRBD2. Germline V gives CDR1 SGHAT, CDR2 FQNNGV. CDR3 length equals 19 residues. With V trimmed by 11 bases and J by 0 bases, 21 bases remained unmatched. CDR3 amino acids: CAGGRGARPSILAKNIQYF. CDR3 nucleotides: TGTGCCGGCGGGCGGGGGGCAAGACCGAGTATTCTAGCCAAAAACATTCAGTACTTC. Full variable domain (missing parts from reference TRBV11-2 and TRBJ2-4): EAGVAQSPRYKIIEKRQSVAFWCNPISGHATLYWYQQILGQGPKLLIQFQNNGVVDDSQLPKDRFSAERLKGVDSTLKIQPAKLEDSAVYLCAGGRGARPSILAKNIQYFGAGTRLSVL.

This chain uses TRBV5-5 with TRBJ2-7, with a tentative D call TRBD1 (5 bases). Per germline, CDR1 SGHKS and CDR2 YYEKEE (reference sequence). The CDR3 runs 17 residues. V dropped 0 bases and J dropped 2 bases, with 18 bases sitting between them. The chain's CDR3 is CASSLGGAGLRPYEQYF. CDR3 DNA sequence: TGTGCCAGCAGCTTGGGTGGGGCAGGGCTGAGACCCTACGAGCAGTACTTC.